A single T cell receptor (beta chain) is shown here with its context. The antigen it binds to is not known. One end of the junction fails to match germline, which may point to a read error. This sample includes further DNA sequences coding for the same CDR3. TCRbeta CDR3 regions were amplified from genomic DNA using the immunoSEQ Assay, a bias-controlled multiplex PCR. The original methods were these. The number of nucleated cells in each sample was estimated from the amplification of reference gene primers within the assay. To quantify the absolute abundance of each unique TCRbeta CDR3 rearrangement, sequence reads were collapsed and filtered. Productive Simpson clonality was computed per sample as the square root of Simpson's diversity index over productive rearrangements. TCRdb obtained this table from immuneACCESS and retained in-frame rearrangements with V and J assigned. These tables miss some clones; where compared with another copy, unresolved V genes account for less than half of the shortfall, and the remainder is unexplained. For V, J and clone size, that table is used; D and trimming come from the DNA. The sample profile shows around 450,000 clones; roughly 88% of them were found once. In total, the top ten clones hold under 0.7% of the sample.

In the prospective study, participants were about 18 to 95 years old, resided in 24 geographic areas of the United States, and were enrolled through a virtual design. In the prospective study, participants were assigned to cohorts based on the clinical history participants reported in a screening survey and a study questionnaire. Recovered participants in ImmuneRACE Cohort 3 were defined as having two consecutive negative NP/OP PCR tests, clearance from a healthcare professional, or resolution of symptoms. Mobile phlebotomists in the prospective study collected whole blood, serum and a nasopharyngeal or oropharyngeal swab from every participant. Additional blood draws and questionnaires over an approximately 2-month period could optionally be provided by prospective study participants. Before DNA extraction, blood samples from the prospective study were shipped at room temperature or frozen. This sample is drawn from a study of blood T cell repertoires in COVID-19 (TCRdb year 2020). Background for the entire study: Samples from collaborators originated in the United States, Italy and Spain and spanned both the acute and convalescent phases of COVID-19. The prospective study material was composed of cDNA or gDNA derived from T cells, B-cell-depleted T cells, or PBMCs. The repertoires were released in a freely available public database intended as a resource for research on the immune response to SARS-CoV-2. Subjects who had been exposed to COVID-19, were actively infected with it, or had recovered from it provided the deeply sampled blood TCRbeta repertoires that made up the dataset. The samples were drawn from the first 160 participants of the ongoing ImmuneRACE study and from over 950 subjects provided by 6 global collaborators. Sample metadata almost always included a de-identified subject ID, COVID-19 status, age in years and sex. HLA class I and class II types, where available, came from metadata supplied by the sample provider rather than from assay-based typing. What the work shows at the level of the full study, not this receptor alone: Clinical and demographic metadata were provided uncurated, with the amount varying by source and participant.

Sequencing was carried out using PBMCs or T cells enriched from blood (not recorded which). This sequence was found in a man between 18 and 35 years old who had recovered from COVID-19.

At the DNA level, the sequence is TGTGCCAGTAGAACAGGCAACCAGCCCCAGCATTTT. Translated, it reads CASRTGNQPQHF. The rearrangement combines TRBV19 with TRBJ1-5; TRBD1 could be the D gene, as 5 bases match. The CDR3 runs 12 amino acids, cysteine and phenylalanine included. Here the CDR3 DNA is all that survives: 36 bases in frame from base 1. CDR1 and CDR2 (LNHDA, SQIVND) derive from the germline V gene (reference sequence).